These T cell receptor beta chains were read from a single sample in a study of CXCR3-negative and CXCR3-positive naive CD8 T cells. TCRdb re-analyzed the 5' RACE reads; it lists each CDR3 protein once, without DNA. This sample's clone table lists 95,000 to 100,000 distinct CDR3 sequences. The sequenced sample consisted of naive CXCR3+ CD8+ T cells from blood. The receptors shown here come from a human donor in good health. Some clones in this sample may be carry-over from other donors' samples. Both conserved end residues are part of each CDR3.

>TRBJ2-3|TRBV28
CATLTALGTDTQYF
>TRBJ2-7|TRBV28
CASCLWGYEQYF
>TRBJ1-2|TRBV21-1
CASSDRTGTDYGYTF
>TRBJ2-1|TRBV24-1
CATSVGRYNEQFF
>TRBJ2-5|TRBV5-4
CASSEETQETQYF
>TRBJ2-5|TRBV11-2
CASERGSPRGETQYF
>TRBJ1-2|TRBV7-8
CASSLLGHGYGYTF
>TRBJ2-1|TRBV12-3/TRBV12-4
CASRDSLSNEQFF
>TRBJ1-6|TRBV6-2/TRBV6-3
CASGDAENSPLHF
>TRBJ1-4|TRBV20-1
CSASGKGRVVVNEKLFF
>TRBJ2-7|TRBV2
CASSEGTAGYEQYF
>TRBJ2-7|TRBV7-8
CASTLGEDGTYEQYF
>TRBJ2-3|TRBV6-2/TRBV6-3
CASSYLPGGTDTQYF
>TRBJ1-1|TRBV28
CASSLSGVGNTEAFF
>TRBJ2-1|TRBV15
CATSSGAGTGGVDEQFF
>TRBJ2-7|TRBV7-2
CASRGPSGGASSYEQYF
>TRBJ2-1|TRBV9
CASSPLAGVPAWQFF
>TRBJ2-1|TRBV5-1
CASSWTSGGVSYNEQFF
>TRBJ2-1|TRBV11-2
CASSLAWDEQFF
>TRBJ2-3|TRBV9
CASSVPRDRGTDTQYF
>TRBJ2-3|TRBV6-5
CASSYSGTSGGDTQYF
>TRBJ2-2|TRBV6-5
CASSYEGFANTGELFF
>TRBJ2-7|TRBV28
CASSRDMSSEQYF
>TRBJ1-2|TRBV28
CASSARDRGPVYGYTF
>TRBJ1-1|TRBV7-6
CASSLSRAEVGEAFF
>TRBJ2-7|TRBV7-9
CASSAGTGEYFEQYF
>TRBJ2-2|TRBV20-1
CSARSLAGDTGELFF
>TRBJ2-7|TRBV29-1
CSVCDDNSYEQYF
>TRBJ1-2|TRBV12-3/TRBV12-4
CASSFGPHEGGYTF
>TRBJ2-3|TRBV9
CASSSRGRGGSTDTQYF
>TRBJ2-5|TRBV7-9
CASSSDGQETQYF